This TCR beta chain is drawn from a study of cytomegalovirus exposure and HLA in healthy donors. On the study more broadly: The 120 or so validation repertoires were reported in a later analysis to have been generated on the same platform as the roughly 670 first-cohort repertoires. Study results and caveats: According to a subsequent analysis, TCR clusters identified in the first cohort showed a tendency to co-occur across the approximately 120 validation repertoires. Most observed TCR sequences were rare, whereas some public TCRs were detected in many donors.

In its sample, this clone was seen a few times. Antigen specificity is unknown. Germline CDR1 reads WNHNN; CDR2 reads SYGVQD (reference sequence). The CDR3 is 15 residues long. The V and J ends lost 7 bases and 0 bases respectively, with 13 bases between them. Assay: immunoSEQ multiplex PCR; the TCRdb copy retains only in-frame clones and omits some. The table shows 260,000 or so clones, with around 90% occurring only once. The specimen sequenced was PBMCs. This chain links TRBV10-1 with TRBJ2-1; no reliable D call. This sequence was found in a woman aged 25 to 39 in good health and CMV-seronegative. This chain's CDR3 is CASITGPSSYNEQFF. As DNA, the CDR3 is TGCGCCAGCATTACCGGACCCAGCTCCTACAATGAGCAGTTCTTC.